This TCR beta chain derives from a study of cytomegalovirus exposure and HLA in healthy donors. Study results and limitations: Overall, around 150 TCR beta chains were annotated as cytomegalovirus-associated. The classifier reportedly diagnosed cytomegalovirus status with high sensitivity and specificity.

Primers for the PCR totalled 60 Vbeta and 13 Jbeta. The data were produced by immunoSEQ multiplex PCR, yet TCRdb's version contains in-frame clones alone and is incomplete. The table has 110,000 to 150,000 clones, less than 9.5% seen once. This clone has just a few counts. What it binds is unknown. Healthy individuals who donated bone marrow served as the donors. At the time of sampling, donors were nominally healthy, though unrecorded immune exposures were likely. CDR3 size: 17 residues. V was trimmed by 0 bases and J by 2 bases, leaving 11 bases between them. Germline V gives CDR1 LGHNA, CDR2 YNFKEQ. The clonotype originates from a male donor in good health and CMV-seronegative. The rearrangement uses TRBV4-2 and TRBJ2-6, with a possible D match to TRBD1 (5 bases). Material for sequencing was PBMCs. CDR3 loop: CASSQEGVSTGANVLTF. CDR3 nucleotide sequence: TGTGCCAGCAGCCAAGAAGGGGTTAGTACTGGGGCCAACGTCCTGACTTTC.